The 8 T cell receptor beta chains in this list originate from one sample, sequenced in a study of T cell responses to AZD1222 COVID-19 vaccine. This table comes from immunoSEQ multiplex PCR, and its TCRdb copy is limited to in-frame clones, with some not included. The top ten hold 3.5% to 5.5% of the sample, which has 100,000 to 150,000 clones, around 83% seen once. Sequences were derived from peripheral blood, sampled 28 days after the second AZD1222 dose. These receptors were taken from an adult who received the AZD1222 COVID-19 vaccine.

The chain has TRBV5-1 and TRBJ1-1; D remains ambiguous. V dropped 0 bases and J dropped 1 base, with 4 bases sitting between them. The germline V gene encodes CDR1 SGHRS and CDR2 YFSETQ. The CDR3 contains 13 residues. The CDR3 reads CASSLVWNTEAFF. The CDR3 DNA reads TGCGCCAGCAGCTTGGTTTGGAACACTGAAGCTTTCTTT. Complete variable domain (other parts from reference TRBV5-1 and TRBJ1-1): KAGVTQTPRYLIKTRGQQVTLSCSPISGHRSVSWYQQTPGQGLQFLFEYFSETQRNKGNFPGRFSGRQFSNSRSEMNVSTLELGDSALYLCASSLVWNTEAFFGQGTRLTVV.

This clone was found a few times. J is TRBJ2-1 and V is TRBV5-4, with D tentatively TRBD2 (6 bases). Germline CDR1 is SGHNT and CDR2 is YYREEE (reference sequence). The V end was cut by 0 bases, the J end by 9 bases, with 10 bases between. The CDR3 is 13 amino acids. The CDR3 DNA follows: TGTGCCAGCAGCTTGGCCGGCGGGGTTGAGCAGTTCTTC. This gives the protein CASSLAGGVEQFF.

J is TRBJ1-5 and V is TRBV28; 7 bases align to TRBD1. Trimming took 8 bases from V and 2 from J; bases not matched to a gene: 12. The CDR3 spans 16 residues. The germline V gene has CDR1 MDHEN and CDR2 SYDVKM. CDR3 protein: CASERGRGFGNQPQHF. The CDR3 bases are TGTGCCAGCGAGAGGGGGCGCGGATTCGGCAATCAGCCCCAGCATTTT.

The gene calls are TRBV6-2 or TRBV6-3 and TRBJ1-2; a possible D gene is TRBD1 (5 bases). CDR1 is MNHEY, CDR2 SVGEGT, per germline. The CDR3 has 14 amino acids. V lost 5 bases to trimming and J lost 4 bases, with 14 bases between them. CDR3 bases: TGTGCCAGCAGTGAGCTCCGGGGCCTCTATGGCTACACCTTC. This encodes CASSELRGLYGYTF.

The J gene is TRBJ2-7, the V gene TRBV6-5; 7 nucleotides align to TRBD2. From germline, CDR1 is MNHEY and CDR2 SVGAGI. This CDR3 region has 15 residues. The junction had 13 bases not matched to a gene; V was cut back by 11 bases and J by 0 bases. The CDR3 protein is CAVRDPGGVSYEQYF. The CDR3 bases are TGTGCCGTACGGGACCCTGGGGGGGTCTCCTACGAGCAGTACTTC.

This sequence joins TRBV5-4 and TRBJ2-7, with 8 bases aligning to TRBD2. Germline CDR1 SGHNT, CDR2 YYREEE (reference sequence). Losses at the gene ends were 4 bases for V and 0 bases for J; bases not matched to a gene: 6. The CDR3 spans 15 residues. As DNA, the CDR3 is TGTGCCAGCAGCCACAGCGGGGGTTTCTCCTACGAGCAGTACTTC. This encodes CASSHSGGFSYEQYF.

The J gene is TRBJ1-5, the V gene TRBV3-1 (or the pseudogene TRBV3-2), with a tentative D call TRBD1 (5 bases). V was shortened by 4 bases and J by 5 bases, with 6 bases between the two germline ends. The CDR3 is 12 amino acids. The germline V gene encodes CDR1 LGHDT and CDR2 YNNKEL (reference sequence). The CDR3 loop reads CASSLGDQPQHF. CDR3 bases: TGTGCCAGCAGCCTAGGGGATCAGCCCCAGCATTTT.

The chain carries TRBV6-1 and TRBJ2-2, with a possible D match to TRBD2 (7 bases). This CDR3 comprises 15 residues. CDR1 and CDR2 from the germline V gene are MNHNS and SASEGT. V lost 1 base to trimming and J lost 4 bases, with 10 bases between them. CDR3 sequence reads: CASSEEGGATGELFF. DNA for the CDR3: TGTGCCAGCAGTGAAGAAGGGGGGGCCACCGGGGAGCTGTTTTTT.